Described below is a single T cell receptor beta chain sequence and its context. The antigen is undetermined. The donors formed part of the roughly 110-subject validation cohort, distinct from the approximately 630-subject first cohort. The CDR3 has 15 residues. Per germline, CDR1 MDHEN and CDR2 SYDVKM. V shed 5 bases and J shed 1 base, with 13 bases lying between them. The record originates from a study of cytomegalovirus exposure and HLA in healthy donors. Clones were read by immunoSEQ multiplex PCR, and TCRdb kept only the in-frame ones, dropping some. The data show over 200,000 clones, about 91% seen once. Findings and limits, study-wide: Researchers reported that a few CMV-associated chains were confirmed in vitro as CMV antigen-specific. Despite most TCR sequences being rare, some public TCRs occurred in many donors. Both high specificity and high sensitivity reportedly marked the classifier's diagnosis of cytomegalovirus status.

The chain carries TRBV28 and TRBJ2-3; possibly TRBD1 for D (6 bases). Sequencing was performed on PBMCs. The clonotype originates from a woman between 18 and 29 years old in good health and CMV-seronegative. The CDR3, as DNA: TGTGCCAGCAGTCTTCCGGCAGGGGGCACAGATACGCAGTATTTT. Translated: CASSLPAGGTDTQYF.